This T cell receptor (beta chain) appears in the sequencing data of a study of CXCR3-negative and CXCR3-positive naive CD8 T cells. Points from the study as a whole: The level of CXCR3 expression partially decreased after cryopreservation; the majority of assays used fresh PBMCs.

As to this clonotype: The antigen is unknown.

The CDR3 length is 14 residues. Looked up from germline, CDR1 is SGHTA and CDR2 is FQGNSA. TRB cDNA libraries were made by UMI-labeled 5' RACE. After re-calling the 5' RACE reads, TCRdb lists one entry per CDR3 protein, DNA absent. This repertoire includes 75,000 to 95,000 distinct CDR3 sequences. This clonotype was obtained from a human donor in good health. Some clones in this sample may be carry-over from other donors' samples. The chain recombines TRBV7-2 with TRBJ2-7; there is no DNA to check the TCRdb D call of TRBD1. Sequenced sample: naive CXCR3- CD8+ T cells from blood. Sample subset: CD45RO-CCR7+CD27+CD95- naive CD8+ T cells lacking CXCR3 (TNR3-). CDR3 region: CASSLRDSYYEQYF.